A few counts support the clone carrying this T cell receptor beta chain. The antigen is not known. The data belong to a study of T cell repertoires in cytomegalovirus infection. TCRdb re-analysed the reads in MiXCR, keeping a single row per CDR3 protein. The top ten clones hold around an eighth of a sample with some 940,000 distinct CDR3 sequences, about 33% of them seen once. The CDR3 is 14 amino acids. The ends were cut back, 4 bases at V and 7 bases at J, with 16 bases in the middle. Sequencing used cultured CD8+ T cells from PBMCs, obtained from culture after CMV antigen stimulation. This chain joins TRBV12-3 or TRBV12-4 and TRBJ1-2, with D unresolved. The receptor comes from a human donor in good health (CMV status not recorded). Some clones in this sample may be carry-over from other donors' samples. CDR3 DNA: TGTGCCAGCAGTTCCCCCCTGGGTGTCGGTGGCTACACCTTC. Amino acids: CASSSPLGVGGYTF.